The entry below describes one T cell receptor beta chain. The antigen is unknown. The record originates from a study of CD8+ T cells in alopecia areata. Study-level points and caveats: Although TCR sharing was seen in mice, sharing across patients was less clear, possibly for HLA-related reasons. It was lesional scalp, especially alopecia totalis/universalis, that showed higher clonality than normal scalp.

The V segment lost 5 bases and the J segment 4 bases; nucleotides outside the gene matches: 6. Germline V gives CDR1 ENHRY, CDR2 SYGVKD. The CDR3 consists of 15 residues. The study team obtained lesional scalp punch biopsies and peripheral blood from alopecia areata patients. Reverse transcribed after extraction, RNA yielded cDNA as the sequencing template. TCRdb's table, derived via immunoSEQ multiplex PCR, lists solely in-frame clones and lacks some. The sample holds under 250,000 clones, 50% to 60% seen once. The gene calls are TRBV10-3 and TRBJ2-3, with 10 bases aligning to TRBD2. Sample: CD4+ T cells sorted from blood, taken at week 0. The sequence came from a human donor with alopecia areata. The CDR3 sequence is CAISQLSGGADTQYF. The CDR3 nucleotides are TGTGCCATCAGTCAATTGAGCGGGGGGGCAGATACGCAGTATTTT.